This TCR beta chain was captured in a study of blood T cell repertoires in COVID-19. Turning to the study itself: Acute-phase and convalescent COVID-19 samples originated in the United States, Italy and Spain.

CDR3 length: 17 amino acids. The junction had 12 bases not matched to a gene; V was cut back by 4 bases and J by 4 bases. Germline V lookup: CDR1 SGHRS, CDR2 YFSETQ. The study recruited exposed participants who had met a COVID-19 case within 2 weeks before entry. Per the original methods: Amplification with reference gene primers provided the estimates of nucleated cell counts. Generated by immunoSEQ multiplex PCR, the TCRdb table keeps only in-frame clones and is missing some. The V and J calls and the clone size are those of that table, but D and trimming were determined from the DNA. The table lists roughly 230,000 clones, roughly 81% of them singletons.

Sequencing used PBMCs or T cells enriched from blood (not recorded which). This clonotype originated in a woman in her forties or fifties who had been exposed to COVID-19. V and J are TRBV5-1 and TRBJ2-1; 9 nucleotides match TRBD1. As DNA, the CDR3 is TGCGCCAGCAGCGCGAACCTCCGGGACAGGGATTACAATGAGCAGTTCTTC. It encodes CASSANLRDRDYNEQFF.